The 28 T cell receptor beta chains reported below all come from one sample, sequenced in a study of T-cell reconstitution after alpha-beta-depleted transplantation in children (dated by TCRdb to about 2016). Per the publication, the treatment or condition label means: allogeneic hematopoietic cell transplantation with graft depleted of TCRalphabeta T cells and CD19 B cells. The library was generated by PCR. Sequencing took place on an Illumina HiSeq 2500. Molecular barcoding was employed in the preparation of TCR libraries, with unique molecular identifiers being used to normalize TCRbeta repertoire quantification. TCRdb trimmed the raw reads at Q25, called clones with MiXCR and kept productive beta chains. Each entry is one CDR3 protein sequence, shown with its most common DNA and genes. Counted in this sample were 280,000 or so distinct CDR3 sequences; roughly 12% of them appeared once. Around a quarter of the sample rests with the top ten.

Specimen: peripheral blood, collected 180 days after TCRalphabeta/CD19-depleted stem cell transplant. The receptors here all came from a male patient between 2 and 10 years old who had a stem cell transplant for chronic granulomatous disease, so the T cells may come from the graft donor.

This clonotype was seen many times. The chain is built from TRBV4-2 and TRBJ2-7, with D tentatively TRBD1 or TRBD2 (5 bases each). This CDR3 is 14 amino acids long. In germline, CDR1 is LGHNA, CDR2 YNFKEQ. The germline V and J ends were trimmed by 2 bases and 2 bases, with 10 bases remaining between them. This CDR3 reads CASSQRDPAYEQYF. In nucleotides, the CDR3 is TGTGCCAGCAGCCAACGGGACCCAGCCTACGAGCAGTACTTC.

This clonotype was recorded at least ten times. The V call is TRBV5-1, the J call TRBJ2-3; TRBD2 agrees at 10 bases. This CDR3 has 14 residues. Germline lookup yields CDR1 SGHRS and CDR2 YFSETQ. Trimming at V came to 3 bases and at J to 3 bases, leaving 1 base not matched to a gene. In DNA form, the CDR3 reads TGCGCCAGCAGCTCGACTAGCGGGACAGATACGCAGTATTTT. Translating it yields CASSSTSGTDTQYF.

This clonotype was detected many times. The chain uses TRBV30 and TRBJ2-7; 10 nucleotides match TRBD2. CDR1 GTSNPN and CDR2 SVGIG come from the germline V gene (reference sequence). The trim removed 8 bases at V and 5 bases at J, leaving 15 bases unmatched. This CDR3 comprises 15 residues. The DNA of the CDR3 is TGTGCCAGCGATGAACTAGCGGGACCAAACGACGAGCAGTACTTC. It translates to CASDELAGPNDEQYF.

Ten or more counts support this clonotype. The chain links TRBV20-1 to TRBJ1-1; D ambiguous. V lost 2 bases and J 6 bases, leaving 13 bases between the germline ends. CDR1 and CDR2 (germline): DFQATT, SNEGSKA (reference sequence). The CDR3 is 13 amino acids. The CDR3 region is CSARPGQMAEAFF. CDR3 bases: TGCAGTGCTAGACCGGGTCAGATGGCTGAAGCTTTCTTT.

The sample holds many counts of this clonotype. The rearrangement uses TRBV10-3 and TRBJ1-1; TRBD1 is a possible D gene (6 bases). The germline V gene encodes CDR1 ENHRY and CDR2 SYGVKD. Trimming shortened V by 11 bases and J by 4 bases, and 17 bases separated the two germline ends. The CDR3 has 13 residues. Here the CDR3 reads CASQGPRGTEAFF. CDR3 bases: TGTGCCTCACAGGGACCCCGCGGCACTGAAGCTTTCTTT.

This clonotype showed up many times. The chain has TRBV5-1 and TRBJ1-5; a weak D match, TRBD1 (5 bases). CDR1 is SGHRS and CDR2 is YFSETQ in the germline V gene. The CDR3 is made up of 16 amino acids. The V end was cut by 0 bases, the J end by 4 bases, with 14 bases between. The CDR3 DNA is TGCGCCAGCAGCTTGGAAGGGGCAGACTTAAATCAGCCCCAGCATTTT. Amino acids: CASSLEGADLNQPQHF. Variable domain in full (rest from reference TRBV5-1 and TRBJ1-5): KAGVTQTPRYLIKTRGQQVTLSCSPISGHRSVSWYQQTPGQGLQFLFEYFSETQRNKGNFPGRFSGRQFSNSRSEMNVSTLELGDSALYLCASSLEGADLNQPQHFGDGTRLSIL.

This clonotype appeared many times. This chain connects TRBV25-1 to TRBJ1-5, with 9 bases fitting TRBD1. Trimming cost V 4 bases and J 4 bases; bases outside gene matches: 8. Germline lookup yields CDR1 MGHDK and CDR2 SYGVNS. The CDR3 runs 16 residues. The CDR3 coding sequence is TGTGCCAGCAGTGCCGCCGGACAGGGGCTAAATCAGCCCCAGCATTTT. Amino acids: CASSAAGQGLNQPQHF.

This clonotype was found a few times. As DNA, the CDR3 is TGTGCCAGCGGCCCGGGGGGGAGCTCTGGGGCCAACGTCCTGACTTTC. Amino acids: CASGPGGSSGANVLTF. The rearrangement links TRBV5-4 to TRBJ2-6, with 8 bases matching TRBD2. V gave up 7 bases and J gave up 0 bases; unmatched junction bases: 6. The CDR3 runs to 16 residues. The V gene's germline CDR1 is SGHNT and CDR2 YYREEE (reference sequence).

This chain connects TRBV5-4 to TRBJ2-5; 8 nucleotides agree with TRBD2. Trimming at V came to 5 bases and at J to 2 bases, leaving 5 bases not matched to a gene. The CDR3 is made up of 14 amino acids. Germline CDR1 reads SGHNT; CDR2 reads YYREEE (reference sequence). The CDR3 DNA is TGTGCCAGCAGTTTGCCTAGCGGGCAAGAGACCCAGTACTTC. This translates into CASSLPSGQETQYF.

In its sample, this clonotype was seen many times. V usage is TRBV5-1 and J usage is TRBJ2-1; TRBD2 is a possible D gene (5 bases). CDR1 is SGHRS, CDR2 YFSETQ, per germline. This CDR3 region has 13 residues. V lost 0 bases to trimming and J lost 8 bases, with 9 bases between them. The CDR3 region is CASSLGREYEQFF. DNA for the CDR3: TGCGCCAGCAGCTTGGGAAGGGAGTATGAGCAGTTCTTC.

This clonotype appeared many times. V usage is TRBV28 and J usage is TRBJ2-3; unclear D gene. The CDR3 is made up of 14 amino acids. The ends were cut back, 2 bases at V and 4 bases at J, with 10 bases in the middle. Germline CDR1 MDHEN, CDR2 SYDVKM. The chain's CDR3 is CASSLLEDPDTQYF. CDR3 sequence (DNA): TGTGCCAGCAGTTTACTAGAGGACCCAGATACGCAGTATTTT. Full variable domain (outside the CDR3, taken from reference TRBV28 and TRBJ2-3): DVKVTQSSRYLVKRTGEKVFLECVQDMDHENMFWYRQDPGLGLRLIYFSYDVKMKEKGDIPEGYSVSREKKERFSLILESASTNQTSMYLCASSLLEDPDTQYFGPGTRLTVL.

This clonotype was seen ten or more times. The CDR3: CASSISGSYHEQYF. CDR3 nucleotide sequence: TGTGCCAGCAGCATCAGCGGGAGTTACCACGAGCAGTACTTC. The rearrangement links TRBV6-1 to TRBJ2-7; 8 positions match TRBD2. This CDR3 region has 14 residues. J gave up 5 bases and V 6 bases, and 9 bases lay outside the gene matches. Germline V gives CDR1 MNHNS, CDR2 SASEGT.

This clonotype was recorded many times. The chain uses TRBV5-1 and TRBJ1-3; D is unclear. Trimming removed 1 base at V and 3 bases at J, with 11 bases between. CDR3 length: 15 amino acids. Germline values: CDR1 SGHRS, CDR2 YFSETQ. This CDR3 reads CASSLTWASGNTIYF. CDR3 sequence (DNA): TGCGCCAGCAGCTTGACGTGGGCAAGTGGAAACACCATATATTTT. Combining the CDR3 with reference TRBV5-1 and TRBJ1-3 gives the whole variable domain KAGVTQTPRYLIKTRGQQVTLSCSPISGHRSVSWYQQTPGQGLQFLFEYFSETQRNKGNFPGRFSGRQFSNSRSEMNVSTLELGDSALYLCASSLTWASGNTIYFGEGSWLTVV.

The rearrangement links TRBV30 to TRBJ2-2, with D possibly called TRBD1 or TRBD2 (5 bases each). This CDR3 is 13 amino acids long. The germline CDR1 and CDR2 sequences are GTSNPN and SVGIG (reference sequence). Trimming removed 4 bases at V and 4 bases at J, with 10 bases between. The CDR3 is CAWTEGRTGELFF. The CDR3 nucleotides read TGTGCCTGGACTGAGGGACGCACCGGGGAGCTGTTTTTT.

This clonotype occurred many times. J is TRBJ2-5 and V is TRBV4-2, with 8 bases matching TRBD2. J lost 5 bases, V lost 2 bases, and 1 base had no gene match. Germline V lookup: CDR1 LGHNA, CDR2 YNFKEQ. The CDR3 runs 13 residues. The CDR3 here is CASSQSSGETQYF. CDR3 nucleotide sequence: TGTGCCAGCAGCCAATCTAGCGGGGAGACCCAGTACTTC.

Many counts were recorded for this clonotype. V is TRBV7-2 and J is TRBJ2-7; a possible D gene is TRBD1 (6 bases). CDR3 length: 14 amino acids. Germline CDR1 SGHTA, CDR2 FQGNSA. Deletions cut 4 bases from V and 5 bases from J, with 15 bases between. CDR3 DNA: TGTGCCAGCAGCTCACAAACAGGGTACCACGAGCAGTACTTC. Its protein is CASSSQTGYHEQYF.

This clonotype occurred many times. The chain links TRBV18 to TRBJ1-2; 7 bases map to TRBD1. With 3 bases clipped from V and 2 bases from J, the junction kept 6 bases outside the gene matches. CDR3 length equals 15 residues. In germline, CDR1 is KGHSH, CDR2 LQKENI. The CDR3: CASSPRDRVNYGYTF. The CDR3 bases are TGTGCCAGCTCACCGCGAGACAGGGTAAACTATGGCTACACCTTC.

In its sample, this clonotype was seen many times. V gene TRBV18 combines with J gene TRBJ2-5; a possible D gene is TRBD2 (6 bases). This CDR3 contains 14 residues. Trimming took 3 bases from V and 5 from J, leaving 13 bases between them. The germline CDR1 and CDR2 sequences are KGHSH and LQKENI. CDR3 bases: TGTGCCAGCTCACCCCCCGGAGGGGTGGAGACCCAGTACTTC. Amino acids: CASSPPGGVETQYF.

This clonotype has only one observation. A single base separates this from a much larger clone, so it may be a read error. The J gene is TRBJ2-3, the V gene TRBV5-5; TRBD2 aligns across 8 bases. V trimming: 5 bases; J trimming: 2 bases; junction bases outside the gene matches: 4. From germline, CDR1 is SGHKS and CDR2 YYEKEE (reference sequence). The CDR3 is made up of 14 amino acids. This CDR3 reads CASRSGGATDTQYF. For the CDR3, the DNA is TGTGCCAGCAGATCCGGGGGGGCCACAGATACGCAGTATTTT.

Many counts were recorded for this clonotype. This sequence joins TRBV7-9 and TRBJ2-7; D gene ambiguous. V dropped 1 base and J dropped 0 bases, with 7 bases sitting between them. The CDR3 is made up of 14 amino acids. From germline, CDR1 is SEHNR and CDR2 FQNEAQ (reference sequence). CDR3 DNA sequence: TGTGCCAGCAGCTTAGTGAAGGGCTCCTACGAGCAGTACTTC. It yields the protein CASSLVKGSYEQYF.

The chain couples TRBV3-1 to TRBJ2-1, with D possibly called TRBD1 or TRBD2 (5 bases each). Germline loops: CDR1 LGHDT, CDR2 YNNKEL (reference sequence). The CDR3 loop spans 15 amino acids. Trimming stripped 11 bases from V and 8 bases from J, with 25 bases between. The CDR3 here is CASCQGPLGTDEQFF. The DNA for the CDR3 is TGTGCCTCCTGCCAAGGGCCATTGGGGACCGATGAGCAGTTCTTC.

This clonotype was picked up many times. The rearrangement joins TRBV5-1 to TRBJ2-7; TRBD1 agrees at 9 bases. The V and J ends lost 3 bases and 5 bases, in that order; junction bases with no gene match: 6. The germline CDR1 and CDR2 sequences are SGHRS and YFSETQ. This CDR3 spans 14 amino acids. This chain's CDR3 is CASSYRDRDHEQYF. For the CDR3, the DNA is TGCGCCAGCAGCTACCGGGACAGGGACCACGAGCAGTACTTC.

In its sample, this clonotype was seen many times. This chain joins TRBV30 and TRBJ2-5; weak D call: TRBD1 (6 bases). V lost 2 bases to trimming and J lost 4 bases, with 11 bases between them. The germline V gene has CDR1 GTSNPN and CDR2 SVGIG (reference sequence). There are 13 residues in the CDR3. CDR3 protein: CAWSFGRGETQYF. CDR3 coding DNA: TGTGCCTGGAGTTTTGGCAGGGGAGAGACCCAGTACTTC.

There are many counts of this clonotype. This rearrangement joins TRBV14 to TRBJ2-5, with D possibly being TRBD1 or TRBD2 (5 bases each). The CDR3 has 16 amino acids. The V gene lost 0 bases and the J gene lost 0 bases, with 11 bases spanning the gap. Germline values: CDR1 SGHDN, CDR2 FVKESK. CDR3 coding DNA: TGTGCCAGCAGCCAAGAGAGGGGAAGTAACCAAGAGACCCAGTACTTC. Translated, it gives CASSQERGSNQETQYF.

This clonotype has a count of ten or more. The chain couples TRBV6-1 to TRBJ2-7; D may be TRBD1 or TRBD2 (6 bases each). The CDR3 sequence is 17 residues long. Looked up from germline, CDR1 is MNHNS and CDR2 is SASEGT. The V end lost 7 bases, the J end lost 0 bases, and 22 bases lay between the germline ends. CDR3 DNA: TGTGCCAGCAACCCCGGAAGCGGAGGGGGGATCTCCTACGAGCAGTACTTC. It codes for CASNPGSGGGISYEQYF.

This clonotype was observed at least ten times. The rearrangement joins TRBV28 to TRBJ2-7, with 10 bases identical to TRBD2. In germline, CDR1 is MDHEN, CDR2 SYDVKM. V trimming: 9 bases; J trimming: 5 bases; junction bases outside the gene matches: 10. This CDR3 is built from 14 residues. The CDR3 sequence is CASTEREGRNEQYF. DNA for the CDR3: TGTGCCAGTACCGAGCGGGAGGGCCGGAACGAGCAGTACTTC.

This clonotype was seen at least ten times. V is TRBV20-1 and J is TRBJ2-3; the match to TRBD2 covers 9 bases. Germline V gene sequence: CDR1 DFQATT, CDR2 SNEGSKA (reference sequence). The CDR3 runs to 14 residues. V lost 6 bases and J lost 3; bases outside the gene matches: 7. Written as DNA, the CDR3 is TGCAGTGCGTCAGCGGGAGGACCAACAGATACGCAGTATTTT. This codes for CSASAGGPTDTQYF.

This clonotype was seen at least ten times. The chain uses TRBV12-3 or TRBV12-4 and TRBJ1-4; D unresolved. V was cut by 7 bases and J by 10 bases, with 13 bases left in between. This CDR3 spans 12 amino acids. The DNA of the CDR3 is TGTGCCAGCACCTCGGACCCTTCAAAACTGTTTTTT. Translating it yields CASTSDPSKLFF.